This TCR beta chain derives from a study of T cell responses to AZD1222 COVID-19 vaccine (dated by TCRdb to the early 2020s). With regard to the full study: TCR sequencing covered some 250 trial participants: 207 given two doses of AZD1222 and approximately 26 given two doses of MenACWY control vaccine. Enrollment into the trials was organized by age into subgroups of 18-55, 56-69 and 70-plus years, and those subgroups contained 148, 28 and 57 TCR-sequenced participants, respectively.

Study-wide findings and limitations: Because no day 14 peak-response samples were available, the repertoires could be characterized only after the peak T cell response. Reportedly, close to half of the unique spike-specific TCRs recognized epitopes lying outside the regions that are mutated in the B.1.351 and B.1.1.7 variants. Conclusions about previously exposed vaccinees were limited because only a handful of AZD1222 recipients were SARS-CoV-2 seropositive at baseline. In the small 56-69-year group, the increase in depth fell short of significance, most likely because of low power. The whole spike protein was spanned by vaccine-associated CD4 TCRs, and dominant responses were seen in regions 160-218 and 743-854. Spike-specific TCR breadth and depth rose significantly after two AZD1222 doses compared with day 0 and with MenACWY recipients. Participants were mostly white British, with more females than males. The authors suggested clonal diversity may have been underestimated.

The time point label, read with the paper, signifies: about 28 days (+/-7) after the second vaccine dose. Because spike-specific TCR depth and breadth did not differ between the two schedules, AZD1222 recipients who got a second dose at roughly 4 weeks were pooled with those who got a second dose at roughly 12 weeks. Vaccinee samples came from UK trials COV001 and COV002, including a single-blind randomized controlled phase 2/3 trial of AZD1222 (ChAdOx1 nCoV-19) in healthy adults. Trial participant PBMC samples were collected at day 0 and day 28 after the second dose for TCRbeta chain sequencing. The CDR3 regions of human TCRbeta chains were analyzed by immunosequencing. In the original analysis: TCRs in the repertoires were matched against a reference library of SARS-CoV-2-specific TCRs that had been generated with the MIRA antigen-specificity platform. Breadth was defined as the fraction of unique TCRs that were SARS-CoV-2-associated, and depth was defined as the fraction of total T cells that were SARS-CoV-2-associated. Using the MIRA data, each spike-specific TCR was assigned both to the spike region to which the TCR was reactive and to a CD4 or CD8 class. Log10-transformed breadth and depth values were compared by one-way ANOVA with Sidak's multiple comparisons tests. The source is immuneACCESS, and TCRdb retained only in-frame sequences with V and J called. Part of the clones is not carried over; for the studies checked, unresolved V genes explain less than half of this, and the remainder is unexplained. V, J and clone size reflect that table, while D and trimming were determined from the DNA. This sample comprises over 130,000 clones, around 89% of them detected only once. In total, the top ten clones hold approximately 3% of the sample.

Spanning cysteine to phenylalanine, the CDR3 consists of 11 amino acids. Solely the CDR3 DNA is kept, with 33 bases framed from the first base. CDR1 SGHTA and CDR2 FQGNSA were looked up in the germline V gene. V drops 5 bases and J drops 4 bases, leaving 3 bases in between. About this clone itself: The clone's antigen remains unknown. No much larger clonotype is one base removed from it; base qualities were not supplied.

Sequencing used peripheral blood, obtained 28 days after the second AZD1222 dose. This clonotype was sampled from an adult who received the AZD1222 COVID-19 vaccine. In this chain, TRBV7-2 is recombined with TRBJ1-3; no D gene can be assigned with confidence. The nucleotide sequence reads as follows: TGTGCCAGCAGCACCGGAAACACCATATATTTT. Its protein is CASSTGNTIYF.